The subject of this entry is one T cell receptor (beta chain). What antigen it recognizes has not been identified. The sample holds no much larger clone one base away, and base qualities are not on file. The sample belongs to a study of blood T cell repertoires in COVID-19 (dated by TCRdb to about 2020). In terms of the full investigation: The collaborator samples originated in the United States, Italy and Spain and spanned the acute and convalescent phases of COVID-19. The prospective study material was composed of cDNA or gDNA derived from T cells, B-cell-depleted T cells, or PBMCs. Deeply sampled blood TCRbeta repertoires from subjects exposed to, actively infected with, or recovered from COVID-19 were included in the dataset. A freely available public database, intended as a resource for researchers studying the immune response to SARS-CoV-2, is where the repertoires were released. Samples came from the ongoing ImmuneRACE study (first 160 participants) plus 1,254 subjects from 6 global collaborators. A de-identified subject ID, COVID-19 status, age in years and sex were almost always included in the sample metadata. HLA class I and class II types, where available, came from metadata supplied by the sample provider rather than from assay-based typing.

Overall study outcomes, separate from this receptor: Clinical and demographic metadata were provided uncurated, with the amount varying by source and participant.

Whole blood was collected in K2EDTA tubes by collaborating institutions according to the institutions' own protocols. For TCRbeta analysis, collaborators shipped samples in one of three forms: frozen whole blood, isolated PBMCs, or DNA extracted from either of those sample types. The immunoSEQ Assay, a bias-controlled multiplex PCR, was used to amplify TCRbeta CDR3 regions from genomic DNA. Per the authors' processing: Nucleated cell counts per sample were estimated from amplification of reference gene primers within the assay. To quantify the absolute abundance of each unique TCRbeta CDR3 rearrangement, sequence reads were collapsed and filtered. For each sample, productive Simpson clonality was calculated as the square root of Simpson's diversity index over productive rearrangements. Sourced from immuneACCESS, this table was stored by TCRdb with only in-frame sequences that have V and J called. A share of the clones is absent; for the studies checked, an unresolved V gene accounts for under half, and the remainder has no known explanation. D and trimming come from the DNA, and the V and J calls and clone size come from that table. The sample table lists some 60,000 clones, roughly nine tenths of them with a count of one. The top ten hold 1.3% of the sample.

V ends up 5 bases short and J 6 bases short, with an unmatched junction base count of 5. Sequences SNHLY (CDR1) and FYNNEI (CDR2) are obtained from the germline V gene. CDR3 length: 15 amino acids, cysteine to phenylalanine. Left in the record is the CDR3 DNA by itself, 45 bases read in frame from the first base. The chain links TRBV2 with TRBJ1-6, with 9 bases matching TRBD1. The sample was peripheral blood. The source is a man aged 55 to 69 with acute or convalescent COVID-19. The bases read TGTGCCAGCAGTTACGGACAGGGGAGTAATTCACCCCTCCACTTT. Its amino acids are CASSYGQGSNSPLHF.